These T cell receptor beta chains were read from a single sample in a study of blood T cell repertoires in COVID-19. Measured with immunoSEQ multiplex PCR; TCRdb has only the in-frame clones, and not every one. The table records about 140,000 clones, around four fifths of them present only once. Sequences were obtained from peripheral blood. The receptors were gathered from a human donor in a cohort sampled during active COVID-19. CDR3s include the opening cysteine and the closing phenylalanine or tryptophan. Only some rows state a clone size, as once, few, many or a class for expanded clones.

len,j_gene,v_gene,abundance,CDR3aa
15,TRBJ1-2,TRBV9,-,CASSFIPTGGNGYTF
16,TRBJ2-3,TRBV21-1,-,CATLRTWLPSTDTQYF
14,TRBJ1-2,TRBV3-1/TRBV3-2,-,CASSQNDRGHGYTF
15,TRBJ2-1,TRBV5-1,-,CASSPTSGISNEQFF
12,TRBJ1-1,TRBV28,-,CASSSGGTEAFF
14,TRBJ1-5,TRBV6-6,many,CASRLQGDVQPQHF
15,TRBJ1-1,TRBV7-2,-,CASSLMGTANTEAFF
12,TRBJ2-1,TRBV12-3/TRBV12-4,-,CASGNYNNEQFF
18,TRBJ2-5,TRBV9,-,CASSVAGTGSGEQETQYF
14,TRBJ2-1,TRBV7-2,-,CASSSYRGGNEQFF
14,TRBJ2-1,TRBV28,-,CASSLLSSYNEQFF
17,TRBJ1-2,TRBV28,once,CASLNPGTGGLWGGYTF
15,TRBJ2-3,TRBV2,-,CASSVYQTSTDTQYF
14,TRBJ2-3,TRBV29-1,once,CSVCRAVGTDTQYF
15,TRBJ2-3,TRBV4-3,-,CASSQEGTSGDTQYF
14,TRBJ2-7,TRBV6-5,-,CASRQIAGAYEQYF
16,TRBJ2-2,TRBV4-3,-,CASSQDTSGSSGELFF
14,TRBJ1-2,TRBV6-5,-,CASSYSTGIDGYTF
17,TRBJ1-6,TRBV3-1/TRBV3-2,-,CASSPRDRGRGNSPLHF
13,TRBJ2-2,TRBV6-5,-,CASSLGLTGELFF
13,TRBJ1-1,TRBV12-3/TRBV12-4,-,CASSLGQQVEAFF
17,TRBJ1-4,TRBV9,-,CASSDPTGTGTNEKLFF
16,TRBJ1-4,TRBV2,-,CASSTNTDRGRFKLFF
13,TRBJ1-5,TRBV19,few,CASSLSPGQPQHF
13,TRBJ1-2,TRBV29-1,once,CSARTGGNYGYTF
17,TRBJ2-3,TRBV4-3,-,CASSQGSIAGVSDTQYF
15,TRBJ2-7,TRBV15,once,CATSTRKGPYHEQYF
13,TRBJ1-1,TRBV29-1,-,CSVTRQGGTEAFF
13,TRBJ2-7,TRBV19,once,CASSTGTWLGQYF
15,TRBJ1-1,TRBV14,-,CASSQAGGVTVEAFF
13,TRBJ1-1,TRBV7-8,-,CASSLRLNTEAFF
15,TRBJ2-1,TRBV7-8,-,CASSPWTRMSNEQFF
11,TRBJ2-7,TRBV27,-,CASSQGSEQYF
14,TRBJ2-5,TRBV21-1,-,CASSKEVGSLPQYF
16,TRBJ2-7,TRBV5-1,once,CASSLGRTSGIYEQYF
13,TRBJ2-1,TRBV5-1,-,CATQVAGANEQFF
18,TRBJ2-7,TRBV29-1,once,CSALTWLREGPYSYEQYF
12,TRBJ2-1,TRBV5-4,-,CASSLTSSEQFF
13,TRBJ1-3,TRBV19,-,CASSPLAGNTIYF
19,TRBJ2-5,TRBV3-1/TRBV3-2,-,CASSQPAFRTSGSGETQYF
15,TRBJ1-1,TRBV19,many,CASKEGRKLNTEAFF
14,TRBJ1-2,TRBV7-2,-,CASSRRITGYGYTF
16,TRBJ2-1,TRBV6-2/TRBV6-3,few,CASSFSGSGSYNEQFF
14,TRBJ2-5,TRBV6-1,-,CASSDSSGGETQYF
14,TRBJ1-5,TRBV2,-,CASCSEGVNQPQHF
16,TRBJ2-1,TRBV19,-,CASSVPSGSSYNEQFF
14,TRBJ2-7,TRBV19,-,CASSNSGTAGEQYF
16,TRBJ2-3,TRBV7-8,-,CASSGGLNLITDTQYF
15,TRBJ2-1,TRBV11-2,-,CASSGTSGSYNEQFF